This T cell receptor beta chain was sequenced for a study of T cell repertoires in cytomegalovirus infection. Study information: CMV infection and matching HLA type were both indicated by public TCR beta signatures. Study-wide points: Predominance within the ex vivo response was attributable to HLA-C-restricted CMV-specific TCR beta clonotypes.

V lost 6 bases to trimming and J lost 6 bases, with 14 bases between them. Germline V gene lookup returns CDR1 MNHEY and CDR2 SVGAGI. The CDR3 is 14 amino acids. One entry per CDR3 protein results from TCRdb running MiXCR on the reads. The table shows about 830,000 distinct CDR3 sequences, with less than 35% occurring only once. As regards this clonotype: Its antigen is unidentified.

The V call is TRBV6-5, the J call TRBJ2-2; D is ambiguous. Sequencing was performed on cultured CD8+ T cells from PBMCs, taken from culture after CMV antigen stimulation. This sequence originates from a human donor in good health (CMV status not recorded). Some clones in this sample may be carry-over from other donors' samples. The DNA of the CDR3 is TGTGCCAGCAGACCTTTCGTTAGTCCCGGGGAGCTGTTTTTT. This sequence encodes CASRPFVSPGELFF.